This T cell receptor (beta chain) originates from a study of CD8+CD57+ T cells in acquired aplastic anemia. Germline CDR1 reads KGHSH; CDR2 reads LQKENI. Between the trimmed V and J ends, which lost 2 bases and 7 bases, there was a span of 15 bases. The CDR3 extends over 16 amino acids. All patients picked for sequencing had shown, by flow cytometry, an expansion of CD8+CD57+ cells. Patients, without exception, had severe acquired aplastic anemia. The template used for profiling TCR beta VDJ and CDR3 was genomic DNA. TCRdb reprocessed the reads via MiXCR and lists one record per CDR3 protein. This table holds around 170,000 distinct CDR3 sequences, less than 50% found once.

The sequencing sample was made of sorted CD4+, CD8+, or CD8+CD57+ T cells (not recorded which) from PBMCs. This rearrangement joins TRBV18 to TRBJ1-6, with D tentatively TRBD1 (5 bases). The source of this sequence is a human donor with aplastic anemia. Here the CDR3 DNA reads TGTGCCAGCTCACCAGTAGGGACGGAAATAAATTCACCCCTCCACTTT. This encodes CASSPVGTEINSPLHF. The full variable domain, rest sourced from reference TRBV18 and TRBJ1-6, is NAGVMQNPRHLVRRRGQEARLRCSPMKGHSHVYWYRQLPEEGLKFMVYLQKENIIDESGMPKERFSAEFPKEGPSILRIQQVVRGDSAAYFCASSPVGTEINSPLHFGNGTRLTVT.